One sample yielded the 11 T cell receptor beta chains listed below, sequenced in a study of T cell repertoires in cytomegalovirus infection. For these TCRs, the target antigens are not known. TCRdb itself ran the reads through MiXCR, one entry per CDR3 protein. The sample holds a few hundred thousand distinct CDR3 sequences; just under 40% are singletons and the top ten take about half. Sequencing used cultured PBMCs, obtained from culture after CMV antigen stimulation. The receptors come from a human donor in good health (CMV status not recorded). Some clones in this sample may be carry-over from other donors' samples.

The chain is built from TRBV30 and TRBJ2-7; D is uncertain. Germline values: CDR1 GTSNPN, CDR2 SVGIG (reference sequence). Trimming removed 3 bases from V and 3 bases from J, with 9 bases in between. The CDR3 has 12 amino acids. CDR3 nucleotides: TGTGCCTGGAGCCCTACAAACTACGAGCAGTACTTC. This gives the protein CAWSPTNYEQYF.

The V gene is TRBV7-8, the J gene TRBJ2-4, with D perhaps TRBD2 (7 bases). CDR1 is SGHVS, CDR2 FQNEAQ, per germline. V was cut by 5 bases and J by 8 bases, with 19 bases left in between. The CDR3 loop spans 15 amino acids. CDR3 DNA: TGTGCCAGCAGCCAGTCGCGGGGGCCCGAGGACATTCAGTACTTC. This codes for CASSQSRGPEDIQYF.

This clonotype was picked up a small number of times. The CDR3, as DNA: TGTGCCAGCAGTCCACGACAGTCGTTGAACACTGAAGCTTTCTTT. It is translated as CASSPRQSLNTEAFF. The J gene is TRBJ1-1, the V gene TRBV28; D possibly corresponds to TRBD1 (5 bases). CDR3 length equals 15 residues. The germline V and J ends were trimmed by 5 bases and 0 bases, with 13 bases remaining between them. In germline, CDR1 is MDHEN, CDR2 SYDVKM.

The chain couples TRBV7-8 to TRBJ2-3; possible D gene TRBD2, 5 bases. This CDR3 contains 16 residues. Deletions cut 0 bases from V and 6 bases from J, with 16 bases between. CDR1 is SGHVS, CDR2 FQNEAQ, per germline. The CDR3 DNA sequence: TGTGCCAGCAGCTTAGCTGGGAGTACGGGTACTGATACGCAGTATTTT. This sequence encodes CASSLAGSTGTDTQYF. Filled out from reference TRBV7-8 and TRBJ2-3, the complete variable domain reads GAGVSQSPRYKVAKRGQDVALRCDPISGHVSLFWYQQALGQGPEFLTYFQNEAQLDKSGLPSDRFFAERPEGSVSTLKIQRTQQEDSAVYLCASSLAGSTGTDTQYFGPGTRLTVL.

V and J are TRBV11-2 and TRBJ1-6; D remains ambiguous. The CDR3 sequence is 14 residues long. Germline V gene lookup returns CDR1 SGHAT and CDR2 FQNNGV. V lost 1 base to trimming and J lost 16 bases, with 17 bases between them. CDR3 region: CASSLGTHGSVLHF. The CDR3 nucleotides read TGTGCCAGCAGCTTAGGAACCCACGGGAGTGTTCTCCACTTT.

The chain has TRBV10-3 and TRBJ2-3, with D maybe TRBD2 (6 bases). V lost 0 bases and J 5 bases, leaving 9 bases between the germline ends. Germline V lookup: CDR1 ENHRY, CDR2 SYGVKD. This CDR3 comprises 14 residues. The CDR3 coding sequence is TGTGCCATCAGTGAGTCGGGGGGAAGAGATACGCAGTATTTT. Its translation is CAISESGGRDTQYF.

This clonotype was detected a few times. The chain is built from TRBV6-1 and TRBJ2-7, with 8 bases that match TRBD1. Per the germline V gene, CDR1 is MNHNS and CDR2 is SASEGT. The junction had 4 bases not matched to a gene; V was cut back by 4 bases and J by 2 bases. The CDR3 spans 14 residues. The CDR3 reads CASSGSRGPYEQYF. As DNA, the CDR3 is TGTGCCAGCAGTGGCTCCAGGGGGCCCTACGAGCAGTACTTC.

The chain is built from TRBV6-2 or TRBV6-3 and TRBJ2-7; unclear D gene. The germline V and J ends were trimmed by 0 bases and 2 bases, with 5 bases remaining between them. Germline CDR1 MNHEY, CDR2 SVGEGT. The CDR3 extends over 13 amino acids. CDR3 in amino acids: CASSYSSTYEQYF. The DNA for the CDR3 is TGTGCCAGCAGTTACTCGAGCACCTACGAGCAGTACTTC.

Here the CDR3 DNA reads TGTGCCAGCAGTTTATACGTTCCTCTCGATCAGCCCCAGCATTTT. Translation: CASSLYVPLDQPQHF. The genes are TRBV12-3 or TRBV12-4 and TRBJ1-5; D remains ambiguous. This CDR3 is 15 amino acids long. V shed 2 bases and J shed 5 bases, with 13 bases lying between them.

The sample holds many counts of this clonotype. V usage is TRBV7-8 and J usage is TRBJ2-3; D tentatively reads TRBD1 or TRBD2 (5 bases each). V lost 5 bases and J 0 bases, leaving 18 bases between the germline ends. The CDR3 totals 17 residues. The germline CDR1 and CDR2 sequences are SGHVS and FQNEAQ. CDR3 DNA sequence: TGTGCCAGCAGCACCTCCAGGTCGGGGCCGAGCACAGATACGCAGTATTTT. It translates to CASSTSRSGPSTDTQYF. Looking up the rest from reference TRBV7-8 and TRBJ2-3 gives the full variable domain: GAGVSQSPRYKVAKRGQDVALRCDPISGHVSLFWYQQALGQGPEFLTYFQNEAQLDKSGLPSDRFFAERPEGSVSTLKIQRTQQEDSAVYLCASSTSRSGPSTDTQYFGPGTRLTVL.

This clonotype was seen a few times. The gene calls are TRBV7-2 and TRBJ2-7; TRBD2 agrees at 7 bases. There are 14 residues in the CDR3. CDR1 is SGHTA and CDR2 is FQGNSA in the germline V gene. The trim removed 1 base at V and 6 bases at J, leaving 6 bases unmatched. DNA for the CDR3: TGTGCCAGCAGCTTAGGGAGAACTAGCGCCGAGCAGTACTTC. This gives the protein CASSLGRTSAEQYF.